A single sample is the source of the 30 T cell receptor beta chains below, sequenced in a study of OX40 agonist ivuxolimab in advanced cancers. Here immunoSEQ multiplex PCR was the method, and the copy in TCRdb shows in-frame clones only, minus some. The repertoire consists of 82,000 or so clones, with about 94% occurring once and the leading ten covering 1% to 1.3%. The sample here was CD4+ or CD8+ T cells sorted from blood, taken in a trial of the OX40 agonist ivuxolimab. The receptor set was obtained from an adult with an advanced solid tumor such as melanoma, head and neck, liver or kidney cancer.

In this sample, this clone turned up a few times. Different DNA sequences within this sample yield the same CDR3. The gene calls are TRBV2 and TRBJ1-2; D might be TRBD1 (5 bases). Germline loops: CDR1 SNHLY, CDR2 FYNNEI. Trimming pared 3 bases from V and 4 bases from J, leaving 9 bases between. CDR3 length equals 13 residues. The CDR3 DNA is TGTGCCAGCAGTGACGGGGCGCTCTATGGCTACACCTTC. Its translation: CASSDGALYGYTF.

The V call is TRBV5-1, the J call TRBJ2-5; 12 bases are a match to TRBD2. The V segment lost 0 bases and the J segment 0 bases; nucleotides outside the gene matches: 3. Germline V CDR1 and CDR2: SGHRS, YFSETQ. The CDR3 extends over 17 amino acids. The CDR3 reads CASSLGGTSGYQETQYF. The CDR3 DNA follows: TGCGCCAGCAGCTTGGGCGGGACTAGCGGGTACCAAGAGACCCAGTACTTC.

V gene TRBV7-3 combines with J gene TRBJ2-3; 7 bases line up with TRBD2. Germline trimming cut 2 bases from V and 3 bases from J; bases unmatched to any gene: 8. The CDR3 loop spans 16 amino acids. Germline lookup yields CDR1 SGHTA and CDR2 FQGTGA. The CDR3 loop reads CASSLRGGSVTDTQYF. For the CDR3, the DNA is TGTGCCAGCAGCTTACGGGGCGGGAGTGTGACAGATACGCAGTATTTT.

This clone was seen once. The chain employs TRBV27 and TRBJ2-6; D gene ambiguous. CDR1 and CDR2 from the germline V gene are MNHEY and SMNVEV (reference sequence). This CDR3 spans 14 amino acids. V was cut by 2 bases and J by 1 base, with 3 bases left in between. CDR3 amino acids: CASSLRSGANVLTF. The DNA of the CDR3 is TGTGCCAGCAGTTTAAGGTCTGGGGCCAACGTCCTGACTTTC.

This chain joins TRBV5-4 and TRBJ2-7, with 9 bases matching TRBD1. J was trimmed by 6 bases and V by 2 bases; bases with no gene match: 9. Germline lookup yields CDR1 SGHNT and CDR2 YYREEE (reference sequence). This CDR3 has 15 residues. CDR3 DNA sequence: TGTGCCAGCAGCTTAAAACAGGGGGCGCTGGGCGAGCAGTACTTC. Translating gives CASSLKQGALGEQYF.

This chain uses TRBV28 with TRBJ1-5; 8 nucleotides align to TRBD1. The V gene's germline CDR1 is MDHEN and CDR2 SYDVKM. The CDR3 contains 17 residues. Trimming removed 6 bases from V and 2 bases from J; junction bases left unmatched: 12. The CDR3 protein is CASRAAPGGRGNQPQHF. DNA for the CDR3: TGTGCCAGCAGGGCCGCTCCAGGGGGCAGGGGCAATCAGCCCCAGCATTTT.

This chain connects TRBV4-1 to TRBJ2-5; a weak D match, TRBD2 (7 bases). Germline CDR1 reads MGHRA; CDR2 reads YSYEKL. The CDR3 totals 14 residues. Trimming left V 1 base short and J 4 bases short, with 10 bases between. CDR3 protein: CASSQGGGRETQYF. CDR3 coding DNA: TGCGCCAGCAGCCAAGGGGGGGGGCGAGAGACCCAGTACTTC.

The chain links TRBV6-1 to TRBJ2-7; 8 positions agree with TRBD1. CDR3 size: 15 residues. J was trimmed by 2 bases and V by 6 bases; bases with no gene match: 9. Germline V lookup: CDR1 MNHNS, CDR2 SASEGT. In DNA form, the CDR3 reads TGTGCCAGCAGCACGATTGGACAGGGTACCTACGAGCAGTACTTC. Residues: CASSTIGQGTYEQYF.

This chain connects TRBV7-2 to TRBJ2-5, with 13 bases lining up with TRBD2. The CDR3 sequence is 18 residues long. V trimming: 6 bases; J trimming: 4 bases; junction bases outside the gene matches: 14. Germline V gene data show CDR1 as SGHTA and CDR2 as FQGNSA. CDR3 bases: TGTGCCAGCAGTCAAAATATACTAGCGGGAGGGCCGAGAGAGACCCAGTACTTC. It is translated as CASSQNILAGGPRETQYF.

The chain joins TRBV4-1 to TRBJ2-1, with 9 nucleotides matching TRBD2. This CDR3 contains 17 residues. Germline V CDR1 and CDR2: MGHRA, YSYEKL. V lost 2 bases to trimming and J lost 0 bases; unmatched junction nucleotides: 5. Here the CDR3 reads CASSQPTSGLSYNEQFF. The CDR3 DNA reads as TGCGCCAGCAGCCAACCGACTAGCGGACTCTCCTACAATGAGCAGTTCTTC.

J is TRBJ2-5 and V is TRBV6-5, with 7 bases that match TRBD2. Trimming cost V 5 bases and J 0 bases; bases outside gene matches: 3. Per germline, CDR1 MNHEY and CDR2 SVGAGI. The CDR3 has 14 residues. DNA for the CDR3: TGTGCCAGCAGTGACCTAGCGGACCAAGAGACCCAGTACTTC. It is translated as CASSDLADQETQYF.

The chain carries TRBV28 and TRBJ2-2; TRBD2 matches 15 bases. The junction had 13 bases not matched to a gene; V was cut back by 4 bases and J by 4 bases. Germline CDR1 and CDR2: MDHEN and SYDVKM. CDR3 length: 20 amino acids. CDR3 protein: CASSSALGTSGRWGTGELFF. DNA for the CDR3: TGTGCCAGCAGTTCCGCTTTAGGGACTAGCGGGAGGTGGGGCACCGGGGAGCTGTTTTTT.

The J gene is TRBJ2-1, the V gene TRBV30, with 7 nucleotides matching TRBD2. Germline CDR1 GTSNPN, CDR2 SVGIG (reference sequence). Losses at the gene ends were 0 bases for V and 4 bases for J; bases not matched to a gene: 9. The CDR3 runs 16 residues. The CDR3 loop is CAWSVQVTSRYNEQFF. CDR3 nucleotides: TGTGCCTGGAGTGTACAGGTGACTAGCAGATACAATGAGCAGTTCTTC. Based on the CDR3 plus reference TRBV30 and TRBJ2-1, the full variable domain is SQTIHQWPATLVQPVGSPLSLECTVEGTSNPNLYWYRQAAGRGLQLLFYSVGIGQISSEVPQNLSASRPQDRQFILSSKKLLLSDSGFYLCAWSVQVTSRYNEQFFGPGTRLTVL.

CDR3 in DNA: TGCGCCAGCAGCTTACAGGGCAACGGCTACACCTTC. It translates to CASSLQGNGYTF. V gene TRBV5-1 combines with J gene TRBJ1-2; tentatively, D is TRBD1 (6 bases). Germline loops: CDR1 SGHRS, CDR2 YFSETQ. The CDR3 is 12 residues long. V was trimmed by 2 bases and J by 8 bases, leaving 10 bases between them.

The CDR3 DNA sequence: TGCAGCTCCTGGGACAGCTATGGCTACACCTTC. Its translation: CSSWDSYGYTF. The chain joins TRBV29-1 to TRBJ1-2; 7 bases match TRBD1. The CDR3 covers 11 residues. Trimming removed 8 bases from V and 4 bases from J; junction bases left unmatched: 4. Germline V gives CDR1 SQVTM, CDR2 ANQGSEA.

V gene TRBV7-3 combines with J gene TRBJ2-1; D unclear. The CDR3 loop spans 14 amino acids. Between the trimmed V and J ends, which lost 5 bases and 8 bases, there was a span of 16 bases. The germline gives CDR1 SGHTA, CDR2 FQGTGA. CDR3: CASSATNEHYEQFF. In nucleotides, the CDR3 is TGTGCCAGCAGCGCGACCAATGAGCACTATGAGCAGTTCTTC.

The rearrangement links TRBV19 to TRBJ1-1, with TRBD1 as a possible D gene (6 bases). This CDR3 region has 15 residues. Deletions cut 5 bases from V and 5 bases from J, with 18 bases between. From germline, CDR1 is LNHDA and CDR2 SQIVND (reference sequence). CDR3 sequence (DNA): TGTGCCAGTAGTTCCGCGCAGGGGACTCGGACTGAAGCTTTCTTT. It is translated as CASSSAQGTRTEAFF.

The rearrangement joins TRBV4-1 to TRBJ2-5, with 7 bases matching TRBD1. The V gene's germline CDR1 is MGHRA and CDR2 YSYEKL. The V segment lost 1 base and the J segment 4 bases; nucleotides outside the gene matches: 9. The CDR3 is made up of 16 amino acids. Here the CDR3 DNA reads TGCGCCAGCAGCCAAGTAGGGACAGCCAGCCCAGAGACCCAGTACTTC. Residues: CASSQVGTASPETQYF.

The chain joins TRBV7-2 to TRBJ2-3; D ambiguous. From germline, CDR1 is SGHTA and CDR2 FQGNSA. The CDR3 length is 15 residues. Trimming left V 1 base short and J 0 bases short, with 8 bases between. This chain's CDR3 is CASSLGGISTDTQYF. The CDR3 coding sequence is TGTGCCAGCAGCTTAGGTGGAATCAGCACAGATACGCAGTATTTT.

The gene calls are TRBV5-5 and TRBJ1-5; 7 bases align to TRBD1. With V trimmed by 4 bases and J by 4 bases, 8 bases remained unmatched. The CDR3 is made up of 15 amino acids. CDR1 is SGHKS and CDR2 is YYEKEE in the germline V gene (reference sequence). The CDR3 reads CASSPGQWENQPQHF. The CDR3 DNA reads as TGTGCCAGCAGCCCGGGACAGTGGGAGAATCAGCCCCAGCATTTT.

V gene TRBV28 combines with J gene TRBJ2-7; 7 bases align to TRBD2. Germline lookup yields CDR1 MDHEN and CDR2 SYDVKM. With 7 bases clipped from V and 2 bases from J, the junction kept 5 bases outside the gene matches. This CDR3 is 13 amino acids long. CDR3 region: CASTRLAPYEQYF. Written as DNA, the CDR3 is TGTGCCAGCACAAGACTAGCCCCCTACGAGCAGTACTTC.

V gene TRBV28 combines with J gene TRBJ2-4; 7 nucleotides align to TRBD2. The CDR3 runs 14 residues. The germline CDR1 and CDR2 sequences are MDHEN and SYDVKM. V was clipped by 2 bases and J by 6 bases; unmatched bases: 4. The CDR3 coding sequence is TGTGCCAGCAGTTTAGGCGGGAGTGGAAACATTCAGTACTTC. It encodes CASSLGGSGNIQYF.

The DNA of the CDR3 is TGTGCCAGCAGCTTATCAAGTTATCAGCCCCAGCATTTT. Residues: CASSLSSYQPQHF. The J gene is TRBJ1-5, the V gene TRBV11-2; no firm D call. The CDR3 extends over 13 amino acids. The V end was cut by 2 bases, the J end by 5 bases, with 7 bases between. In germline, CDR1 is SGHAT, CDR2 FQNNGV.

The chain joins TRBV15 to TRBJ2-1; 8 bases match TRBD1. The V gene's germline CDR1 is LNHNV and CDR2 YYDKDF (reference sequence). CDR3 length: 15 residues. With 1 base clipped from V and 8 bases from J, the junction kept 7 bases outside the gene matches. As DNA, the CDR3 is TGTGCCACCAGCAGAGTGAGGGACAGGTCTTATGAGCAGTTCTTC. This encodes CATSRVRDRSYEQFF.

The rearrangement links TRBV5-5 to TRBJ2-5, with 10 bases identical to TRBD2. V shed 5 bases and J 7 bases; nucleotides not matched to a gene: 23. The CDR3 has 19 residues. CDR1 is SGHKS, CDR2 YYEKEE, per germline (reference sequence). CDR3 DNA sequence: TGTGCCAGCAGATGGGCTGACCGATCGTTTCTAGCGGGAGTGGGGACCCAGTACTTC. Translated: CASRWADRSFLAGVGTQYF.

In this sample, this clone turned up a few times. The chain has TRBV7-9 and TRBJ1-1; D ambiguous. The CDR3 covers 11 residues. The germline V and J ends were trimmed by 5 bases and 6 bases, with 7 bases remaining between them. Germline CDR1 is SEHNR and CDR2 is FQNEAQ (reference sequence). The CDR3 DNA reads TGTGCCAGCAGCCAGACATCTGAAGCTTTCTTT. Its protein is CASSQTSEAFF.

The CDR3 DNA follows: TGTGCCAGCAGTAATAGCGGGAGGGAGACCCAGTACTTC. Translating gives CASSNSGRETQYF. The chain joins TRBV28 to TRBJ2-5; 10 positions match TRBD2. The length of the CDR3 is 13 residues. CDR1 is MDHEN, CDR2 SYDVKM, per germline. The V gene end was trimmed by 5 bases and the J gene end by 5 bases; junction bases not matched to a gene: 2. The full variable domain, completed using reference TRBV28 and TRBJ2-5, is DVKVTQSSRYLVKRTGEKVFLECVQDMDHENMFWYRQDPGLGLRLIYFSYDVKMKEKGDIPEGYSVSREKKERFSLILESASTNQTSMYLCASSNSGRETQYFGPGTRLLVL.

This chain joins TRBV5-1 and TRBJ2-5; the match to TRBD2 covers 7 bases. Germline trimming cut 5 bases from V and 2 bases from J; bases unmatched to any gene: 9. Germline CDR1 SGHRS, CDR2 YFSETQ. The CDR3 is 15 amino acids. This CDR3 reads CASRRRGFGQETQYF. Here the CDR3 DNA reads TGCGCCAGCAGGAGGCGGGGGTTTGGGCAAGAGACCCAGTACTTC.

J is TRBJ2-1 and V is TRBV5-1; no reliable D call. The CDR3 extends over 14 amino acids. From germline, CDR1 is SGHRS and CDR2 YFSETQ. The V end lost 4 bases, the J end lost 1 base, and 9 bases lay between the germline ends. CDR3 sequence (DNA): TGCGCCAGCAGCCCTACGACTTCCTACAATGAGCAGTTCTTC. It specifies CASSPTTSYNEQFF. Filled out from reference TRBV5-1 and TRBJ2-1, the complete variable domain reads KAGVTQTPRYLIKTRGQQVTLSCSPISGHRSVSWYQQTPGQGLQFLFEYFSETQRNKGNFPGRFSGRQFSNSRSEMNVSTLELGDSALYLCASSPTTSYNEQFFGPGTRLTVL.

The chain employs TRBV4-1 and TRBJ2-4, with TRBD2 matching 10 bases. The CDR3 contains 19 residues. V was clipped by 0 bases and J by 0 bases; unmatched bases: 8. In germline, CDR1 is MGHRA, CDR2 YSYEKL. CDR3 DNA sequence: TGCGCCAGCAGCCAAGATCCTCTAGCGGGAGAATTAGCCAAAAACATTCAGTACTTC. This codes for CASSQDPLAGELAKNIQYF.